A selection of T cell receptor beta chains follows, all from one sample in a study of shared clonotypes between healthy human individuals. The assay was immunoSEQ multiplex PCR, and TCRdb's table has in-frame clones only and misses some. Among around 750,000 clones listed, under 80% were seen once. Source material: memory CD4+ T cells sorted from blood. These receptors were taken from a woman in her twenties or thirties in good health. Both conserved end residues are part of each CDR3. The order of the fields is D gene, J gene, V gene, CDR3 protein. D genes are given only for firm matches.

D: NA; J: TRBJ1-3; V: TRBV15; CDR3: CATSRGRGAGNTIYF
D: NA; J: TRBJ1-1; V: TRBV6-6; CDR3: CASRADVVEAFF
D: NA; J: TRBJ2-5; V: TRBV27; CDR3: CASSPHLKETQYF
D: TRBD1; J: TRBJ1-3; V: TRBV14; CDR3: CASSQVQGASGNTIYF
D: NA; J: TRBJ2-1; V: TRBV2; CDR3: CASRDRTWGKDEQFF
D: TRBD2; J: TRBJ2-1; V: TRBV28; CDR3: CASTPGTSGSNEQFF
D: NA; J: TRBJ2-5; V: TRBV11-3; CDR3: CASSLGGAIGGETQYF
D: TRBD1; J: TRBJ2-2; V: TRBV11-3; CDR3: CASSSGTGWTGELFF
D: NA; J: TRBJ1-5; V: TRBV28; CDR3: CASRRQGGYNQPQHF
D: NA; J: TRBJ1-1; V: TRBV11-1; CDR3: CASSLEVRDRPAFF
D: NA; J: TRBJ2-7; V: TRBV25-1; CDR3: CASSIGYEQYF
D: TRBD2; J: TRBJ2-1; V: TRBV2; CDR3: CASTLIAGGNEQFF
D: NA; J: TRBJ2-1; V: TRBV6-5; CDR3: CASSYVSGNNEQFF
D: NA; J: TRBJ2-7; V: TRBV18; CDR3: CASSLGTALREQYF
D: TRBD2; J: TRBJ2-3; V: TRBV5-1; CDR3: CASSLVASGSYTDTQYF
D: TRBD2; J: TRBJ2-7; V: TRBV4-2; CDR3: CASSQDGLAGPYEQYF
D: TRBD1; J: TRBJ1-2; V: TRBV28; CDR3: CASSLEGASYGYTF
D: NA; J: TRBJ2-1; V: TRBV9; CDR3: CASSVGATGPNEQFF
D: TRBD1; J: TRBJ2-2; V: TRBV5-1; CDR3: CASSLQGAHTGELFF
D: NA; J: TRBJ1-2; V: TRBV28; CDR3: CASKTQGNYGYTF